The 14 T cell receptor beta chains listed next were all sequenced from one sample in a study of cytomegalovirus exposure and HLA in healthy donors. The primer mix had 60 Vbeta and 13 Jbeta primers. Produced via immunoSEQ multiplex PCR; TCRdb's table is partial and in-frame only. The table shows fewer than 200,000 clones, with 75% to 80% occurring only once. Sequenced sample: PBMCs. These receptor sequences come from a woman aged 40-49 years in good health and CMV-seropositive.

J is TRBJ1-5 and V is TRBV28, with D perhaps matching TRBD1 (5 bases). The CDR3 has 19 amino acids. V was cut by 4 bases and J by 5 bases, with 27 bases left in between. Germline assignment: CDR1 MDHEN and CDR2 SYDVKM. The CDR3 DNA is TGTGCCAGCAGTTCCCGTTTGGGGGGTTTGGGGTTTGGACATCAGCCCCAGCATTTT. This sequence encodes CASSSRLGGLGFGHQPQHF.

V and J are TRBV7-9 and TRBJ2-3, with TRBD2 identical over 11 bases. V gave up 0 bases and J gave up 6 bases; unmatched junction bases: 11. Germline V gene lookup returns CDR1 SEHNR and CDR2 FQNEAQ (reference sequence). There are 18 residues in the CDR3. In DNA, the CDR3 is TGTGCCAGCAGCTTAGCTAGCGGGAGGGACCCCTCTTTGGATACGCAGTATTTT. This translates into CASSLASGRDPSLDTQYF. Full variable domain (missing parts from reference TRBV7-9 and TRBJ2-3): DTGVSQNPRHKITKRGQNVTFRCDPISEHNRLYWYRQTLGQGPEFLTYFQNEAQLEKSRLLSDRFSAERPKGSFSTLEIQRTEQGDSAMYLCASSLASGRDPSLDTQYFGPGTRLTVL.

The chain recombines TRBV28 with TRBJ1-2, with TRBD1 as a possible D gene (5 bases). The ends were cut back, 1 base at V and 5 bases at J, with 11 bases in the middle. This CDR3 contains 14 residues. Germline loops: CDR1 MDHEN, CDR2 SYDVKM. CDR3 sequence: CASSLSGVPYGYTF. In DNA, the CDR3 is TGTGCCAGCAGTTTATCGGGGGTACCATATGGCTACACCTTC.

V and J are TRBV6-5 and TRBJ2-2, with no clear D. CDR1 is MNHEY, CDR2 SVGAGI, per germline. Trimming took off 0 bases at V and 7 bases at J, with 6 bases between the two ends. The CDR3 covers 13 residues. The CDR3 region is CASSYSFHGELFF. DNA of the CDR3: TGTGCCAGCAGTTACTCTTTTCACGGGGAGCTGTTTTTT.

The gene calls are TRBV28 and TRBJ2-5; 7 bases match TRBD2. Germline-derived CDR1 and CDR2 are MDHEN and SYDVKM. V lost 4 bases to trimming and J lost 1 base; unmatched junction nucleotides: 3. CDR3 length: 14 amino acids. As DNA, the CDR3 is TGTGCCAGCAGTTCGGGAGGCCCCCAAGAGACCCAGTACTTC. As protein: CASSSGGPQETQYF.

The V and J genes are TRBV5-4 and TRBJ1-2, with 9 nucleotides matching TRBD1. V was pared by 0 bases and J by 6 bases, with 3 bases of the junction left unmatched. CDR1 and CDR2 from the germline V gene are SGHNT and YYREEE (reference sequence). The CDR3 totals 14 residues. This chain's CDR3 is CASSLDRGQDGYTF. DNA of the CDR3: TGTGCCAGCAGCTTGGACAGGGGGCAGGATGGCTACACCTTC.

The rearrangement uses TRBV6-5 and TRBJ1-1; D remains ambiguous. V gave up 7 bases and J gave up 2 bases, with 14 bases separating them. The CDR3 is 14 residues long. The germline gives CDR1 MNHEY, CDR2 SVGAGI. CDR3 region: CASTNPAGNTEAFF. The CDR3 nucleotides are TGTGCCAGCACCAACCCGGCGGGTAACACTGAAGCTTTCTTT.

CDR3 sequence: CASSLEQGMVNEQFF. Written as DNA, the CDR3 is TGTGCCAGCAGCTTAGAACAGGGGATGGTCAATGAGCAGTTCTTC. The chain links TRBV7-2 to TRBJ2-1, with 7 bases lining up with TRBD1. The V segment lost 1 base and the J segment 6 bases; nucleotides outside the gene matches: 6. The CDR3 is made up of 15 amino acids. Germline assignment: CDR1 SGHTA and CDR2 FQGNSA.

This clone came up once. The CDR3 spells CASSQQGGFGYEQYF. CDR3 nucleotide sequence: TGTGCCAGTAGTCAACAGGGCGGTTTTGGCTACGAGCAGTACTTC. This sequence joins TRBV19 and TRBJ2-7, with D possibly TRBD1 on 6 matching bases. Germline V gives CDR1 LNHDA, CDR2 SQIVND (reference sequence). The CDR3 has 15 residues. Trimming took off 5 bases at V and 3 bases at J, with 17 bases between the two ends.

This sequence joins TRBV6-4 and TRBJ2-3; no clear D. Trimming took 3 bases from V and 0 from J, leaving 10 bases between them. CDR1 is MRHNA, CDR2 SNTAGT, per germline. The CDR3 has 15 residues. The CDR3 bases are TGTGCCAGCAGTGAATATCCGACTAGCACAGATACGCAGTATTTT. Translation: CASSEYPTSTDTQYF.

The sample holds one count of this clone. The chain carries TRBV6-5 and TRBJ1-3; 7 bases fit TRBD1. The CDR3 is made up of 15 amino acids. Germline values: CDR1 MNHEY, CDR2 SVGAGI. With 6 bases clipped from V and 0 bases from J, the junction kept 5 bases outside the gene matches. The CDR3 spells CASSRGQYSGNTIYF. The CDR3 DNA sequence: TGTGCCAGCAGCAGGGGACAGTACTCTGGAAACACCATATATTTT.

With respect to this clone: The junction departs from germline at one end; a sequencing error may be responsible. The rearrangement uses TRBV29-1 and TRBJ2-3; 9 bases align to TRBD2. From germline, CDR1 is SQVTM and CDR2 ANQGSEA. This CDR3 has 13 residues. The CDR3: CSGEAGGADTQYF. CDR3 in DNA: TGCAGCGGTGAAGCGGGAGGAGCAGATACGCAGTATTTT.

The V call is TRBV6-1, the J call TRBJ1-1, with 8 bases identical to TRBD1. The CDR3 runs 14 residues. The J segment lost 4 bases and the V segment lost 4 bases, leaving 5 bases of the junction unmatched. The V gene's germline CDR1 is MNHNS and CDR2 SASEGT. DNA for the CDR3: TGTGCCAGCAGTGGCACAGGGGGAGGCACTGAAGCTTTCTTT. This codes for CASSGTGGGTEAFF.

V usage is TRBV6-5 and J usage is TRBJ2-2; maybe TRBD2 (6 bases). CDR1 MNHEY and CDR2 SVGAGI come from the germline V gene. The CDR3 totals 15 residues. Trimming removed 2 bases at V and 4 bases at J, with 11 bases between. CDR3 amino acids: CASSYGGEATGELFF. The CDR3 bases are TGTGCCAGCAGTTACGGCGGGGAGGCCACCGGGGAGCTGTTTTTT.